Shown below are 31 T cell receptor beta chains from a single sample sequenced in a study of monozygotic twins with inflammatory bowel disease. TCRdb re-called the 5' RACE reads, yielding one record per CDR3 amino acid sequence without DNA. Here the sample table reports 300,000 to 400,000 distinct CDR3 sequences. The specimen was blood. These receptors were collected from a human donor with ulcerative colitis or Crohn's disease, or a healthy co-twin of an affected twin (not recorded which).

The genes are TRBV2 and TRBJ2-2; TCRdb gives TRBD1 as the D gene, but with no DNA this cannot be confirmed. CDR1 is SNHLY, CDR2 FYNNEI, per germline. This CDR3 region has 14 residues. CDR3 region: CAARRGGPAGELFF.

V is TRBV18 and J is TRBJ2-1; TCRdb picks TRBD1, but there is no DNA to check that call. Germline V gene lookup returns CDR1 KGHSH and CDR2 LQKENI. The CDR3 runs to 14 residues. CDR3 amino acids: CASSPGQVDNEQFF.

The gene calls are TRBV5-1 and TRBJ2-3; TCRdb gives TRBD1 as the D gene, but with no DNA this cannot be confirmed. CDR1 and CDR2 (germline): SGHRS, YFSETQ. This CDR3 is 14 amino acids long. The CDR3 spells CASSEGTSTDTQYF.

CDR3 sequence reads: CASSLKTGVGGYTF. The V gene is TRBV7-2, the J gene TRBJ1-2; there is no DNA to check the TCRdb D call of TRBD1. CDR1 is SGHTA and CDR2 is FQGNSA in the germline V gene. CDR3 length: 14 amino acids.

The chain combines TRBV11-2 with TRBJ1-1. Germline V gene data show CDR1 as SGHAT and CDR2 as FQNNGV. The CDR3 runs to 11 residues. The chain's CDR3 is CASSERIGAFF.

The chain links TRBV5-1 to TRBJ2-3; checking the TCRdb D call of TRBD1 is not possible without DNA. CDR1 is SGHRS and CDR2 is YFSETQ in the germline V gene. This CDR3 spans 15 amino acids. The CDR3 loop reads CASSLVLGVTDTQYF.

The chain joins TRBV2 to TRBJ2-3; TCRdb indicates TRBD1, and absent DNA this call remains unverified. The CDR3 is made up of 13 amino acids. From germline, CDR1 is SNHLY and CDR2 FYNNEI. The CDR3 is CASTGTGGDTQYF.

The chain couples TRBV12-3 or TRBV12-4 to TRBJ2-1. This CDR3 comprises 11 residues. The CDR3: CASSETNEQFF.

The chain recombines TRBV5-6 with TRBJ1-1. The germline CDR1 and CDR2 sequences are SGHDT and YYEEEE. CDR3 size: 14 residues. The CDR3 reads CASSRPNPNTEAFF.

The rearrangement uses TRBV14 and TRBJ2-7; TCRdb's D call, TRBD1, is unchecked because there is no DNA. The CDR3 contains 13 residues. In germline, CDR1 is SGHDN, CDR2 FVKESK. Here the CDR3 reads CASSTTVSGEQYF.

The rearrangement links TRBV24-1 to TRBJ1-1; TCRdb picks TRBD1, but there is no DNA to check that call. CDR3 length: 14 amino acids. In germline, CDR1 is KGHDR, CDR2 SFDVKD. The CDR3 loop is CATSDSQGNTEAFF.

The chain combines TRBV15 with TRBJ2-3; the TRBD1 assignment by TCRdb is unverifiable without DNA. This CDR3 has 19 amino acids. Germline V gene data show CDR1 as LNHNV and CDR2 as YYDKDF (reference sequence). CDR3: CATSRGGGGGTFSTDTQYF.

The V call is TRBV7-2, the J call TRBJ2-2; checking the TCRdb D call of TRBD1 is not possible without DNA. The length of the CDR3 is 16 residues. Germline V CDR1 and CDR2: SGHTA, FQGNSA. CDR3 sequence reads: CASSFRQGANTGELFF.

The CDR3 spells CASSPVLGTGNLGANVLTF. The V and J genes are TRBV18 and TRBJ2-6; the D call of TRBD1 rests on TCRdb alone, since no DNA is present to check it. The CDR3 covers 19 residues. CDR1 and CDR2 from the germline V gene are KGHSH and LQKENI.

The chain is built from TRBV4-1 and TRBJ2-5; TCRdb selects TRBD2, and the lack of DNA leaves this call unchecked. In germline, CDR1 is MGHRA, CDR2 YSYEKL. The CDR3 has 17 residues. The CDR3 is CASSQRLAGGPGETQYF.

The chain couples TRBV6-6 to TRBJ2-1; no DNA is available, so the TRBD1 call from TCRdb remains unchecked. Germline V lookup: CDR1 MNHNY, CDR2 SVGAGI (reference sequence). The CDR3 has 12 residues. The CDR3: CASSYYPDEQFF.

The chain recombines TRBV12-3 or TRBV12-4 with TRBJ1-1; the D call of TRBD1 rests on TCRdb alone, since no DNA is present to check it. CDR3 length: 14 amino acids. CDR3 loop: CASRLGQLNTEAFF.

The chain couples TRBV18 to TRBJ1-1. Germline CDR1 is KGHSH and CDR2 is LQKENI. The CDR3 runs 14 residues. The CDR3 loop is CASSPDAVNTEAFF.

The CDR3 sequence: CASSLRMGETQYF. The rearrangement joins TRBV11-2 to TRBJ2-5. CDR3 length equals 13 residues. The germline gives CDR1 SGHAT, CDR2 FQNNGV.

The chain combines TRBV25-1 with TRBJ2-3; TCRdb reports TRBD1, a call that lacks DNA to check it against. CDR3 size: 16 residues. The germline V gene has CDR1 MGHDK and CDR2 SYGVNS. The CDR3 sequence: CASSPRRGASTDTQYF.

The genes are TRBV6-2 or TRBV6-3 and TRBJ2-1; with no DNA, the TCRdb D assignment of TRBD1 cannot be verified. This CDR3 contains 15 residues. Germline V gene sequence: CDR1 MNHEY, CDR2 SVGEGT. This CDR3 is CASSYSKTGSNEQFF.

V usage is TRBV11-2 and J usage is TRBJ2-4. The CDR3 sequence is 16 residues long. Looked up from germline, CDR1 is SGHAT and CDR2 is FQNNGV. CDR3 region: CASSLGAAIAKNIQYF. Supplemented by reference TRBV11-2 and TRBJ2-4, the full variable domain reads EAGVAQSPRYKIIEKRQSVAFWCNPISGHATLYWYQQILGQGPKLLIQFQNNGVVDDSQLPKDRFSAERLKGVDSTLKIQPAKLEDSAVYLCASSLGAAIAKNIQYFGAGTRLSVL.

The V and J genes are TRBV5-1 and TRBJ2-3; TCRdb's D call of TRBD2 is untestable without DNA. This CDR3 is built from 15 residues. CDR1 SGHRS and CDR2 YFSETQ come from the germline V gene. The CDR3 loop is CASRGDYQRPDTQYF.

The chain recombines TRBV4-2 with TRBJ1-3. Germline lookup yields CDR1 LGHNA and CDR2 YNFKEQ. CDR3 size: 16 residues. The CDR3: CASSQVGALPGNTIYF.

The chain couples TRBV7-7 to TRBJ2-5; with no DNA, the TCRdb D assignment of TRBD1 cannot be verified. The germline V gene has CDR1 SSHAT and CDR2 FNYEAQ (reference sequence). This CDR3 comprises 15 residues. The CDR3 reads CASSWGRGPQETQYF.

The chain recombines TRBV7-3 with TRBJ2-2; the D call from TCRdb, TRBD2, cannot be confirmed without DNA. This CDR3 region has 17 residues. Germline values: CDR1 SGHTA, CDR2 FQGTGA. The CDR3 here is CASSSTGTSVYTGELFF.

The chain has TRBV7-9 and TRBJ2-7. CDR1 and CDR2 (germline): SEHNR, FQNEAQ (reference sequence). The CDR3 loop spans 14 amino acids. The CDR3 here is CASSLLRQVDEQYF.

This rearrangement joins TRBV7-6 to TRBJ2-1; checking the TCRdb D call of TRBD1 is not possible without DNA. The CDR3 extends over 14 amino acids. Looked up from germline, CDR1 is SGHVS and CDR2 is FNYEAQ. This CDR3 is CASSLEIQGGRQFF.

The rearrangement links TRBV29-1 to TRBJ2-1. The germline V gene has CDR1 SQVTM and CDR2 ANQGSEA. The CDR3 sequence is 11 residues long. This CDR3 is CSDLTDNEQFF.

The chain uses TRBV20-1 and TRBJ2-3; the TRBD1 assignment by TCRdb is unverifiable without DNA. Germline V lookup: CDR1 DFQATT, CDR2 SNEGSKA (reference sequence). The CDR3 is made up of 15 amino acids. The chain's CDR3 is CSAPTFPGVTDTQYF.

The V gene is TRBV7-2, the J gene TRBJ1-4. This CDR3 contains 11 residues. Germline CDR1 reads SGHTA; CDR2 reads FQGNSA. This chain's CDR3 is CASSLSEKLFF.